The TCR beta chain under discussion was sequenced for a study of T-cell reconstitution after alpha-beta-depleted transplantation in children. The CDR3 totals 13 residues. The V gene's germline CDR1 is MNHNS and CDR2 SASEGT. Trimming left V 5 bases short and J 8 bases short, with 12 bases between. As regards this clonotype: Its antigen is not identified.

A library of TCRbeta sequences, prepared with unique molecular identifiers, was generated. Using its own MiXCR run on the PCR reads, TCRdb lists one record per CDR3 protein. The data contain about 580,000 distinct CDR3 sequences, over 25% of them singletons. Study-wide findings and caveats: There were some patients whose high TCRbeta diversity at day 60 came from surviving recipient T cells and thymic progenitors. It was newly produced T cells that mostly accounted for T-cell counts and diversity one year after transplant. Where alpha-beta T cells came from about two months after transplant was reportedly several hundred expanded graft clones.

The rearrangement uses TRBV6-1 and TRBJ1-4; a possible D gene is TRBD1 (5 bases). This specimen was PBMCs, taken before TCRalphabeta/CD19-depleted stem cell transplant. This clonotype originated in a boy younger than two with Wiskott-Aldrich syndrome, due to receive a stem cell transplant. The CDR3 DNA reads TGTGCCAGCAGTAGGGACCCGGTGGAAAAACTGTTTTTT. It encodes CASSRDPVEKLFF.